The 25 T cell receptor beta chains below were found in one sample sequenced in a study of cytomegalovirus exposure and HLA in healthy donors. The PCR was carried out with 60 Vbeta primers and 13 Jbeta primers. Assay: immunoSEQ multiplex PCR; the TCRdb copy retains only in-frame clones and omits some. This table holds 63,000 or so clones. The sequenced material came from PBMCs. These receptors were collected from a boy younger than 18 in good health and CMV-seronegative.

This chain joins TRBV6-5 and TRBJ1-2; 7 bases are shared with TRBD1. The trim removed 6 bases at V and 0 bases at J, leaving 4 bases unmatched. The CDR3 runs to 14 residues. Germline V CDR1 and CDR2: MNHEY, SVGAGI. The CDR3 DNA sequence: TGTGCCAGCAGCCAGGACAGGCCTAACTATGGCTACACCTTC. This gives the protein CASSQDRPNYGYTF.

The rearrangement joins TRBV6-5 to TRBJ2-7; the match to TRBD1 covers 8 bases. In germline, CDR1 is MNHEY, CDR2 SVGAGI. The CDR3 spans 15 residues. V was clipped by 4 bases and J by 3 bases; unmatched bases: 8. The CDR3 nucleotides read TGTGCCAGCAGTTCCCAGACAGGGGCGGGCTACGAGCAGTACTTC. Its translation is CASSSQTGAGYEQYF.

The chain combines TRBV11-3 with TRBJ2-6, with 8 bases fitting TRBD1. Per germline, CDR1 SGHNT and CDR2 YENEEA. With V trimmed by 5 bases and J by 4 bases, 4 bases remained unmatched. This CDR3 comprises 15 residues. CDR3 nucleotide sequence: TGTGCCAGCAGCCCAGGGGGCGAAGGGGCCAACGTCCTGACTTTC. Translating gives CASSPGGEGANVLTF.

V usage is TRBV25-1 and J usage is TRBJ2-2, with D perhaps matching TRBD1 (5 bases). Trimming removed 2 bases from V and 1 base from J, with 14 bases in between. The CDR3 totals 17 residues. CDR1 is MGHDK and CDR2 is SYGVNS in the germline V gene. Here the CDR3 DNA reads TGTGCCAGCAGTGAAACGCCGACAGCGATGAACACCGGGGAGCTGTTTTTT. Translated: CASSETPTAMNTGELFF. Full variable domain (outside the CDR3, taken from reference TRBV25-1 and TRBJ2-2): EADIYQTPRYLVIGTGKKITLECSQTMGHDKMYWYQQDPGMELHLIHYSYGVNSTEKGDLSSESTVSRIRTEHFPLTLESARPSHTSQYLCASSETPTAMNTGELFFGEGSRLTVL.

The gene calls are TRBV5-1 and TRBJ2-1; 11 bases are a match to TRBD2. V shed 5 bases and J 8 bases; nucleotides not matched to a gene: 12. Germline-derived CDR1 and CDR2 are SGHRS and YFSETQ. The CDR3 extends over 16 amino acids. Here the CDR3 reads CASRIGLAGGVDEQFF. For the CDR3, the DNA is TGCGCCAGCAGGATCGGATTAGCGGGAGGGGTGGATGAGCAGTTCTTC. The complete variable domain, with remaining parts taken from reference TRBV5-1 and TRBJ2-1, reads KAGVTQTPRYLIKTRGQQVTLSCSPISGHRSVSWYQQTPGQGLQFLFEYFSETQRNKGNFPGRFSGRQFSNSRSEMNVSTLELGDSALYLCASRIGLAGGVDEQFFGPGTRLTVL.

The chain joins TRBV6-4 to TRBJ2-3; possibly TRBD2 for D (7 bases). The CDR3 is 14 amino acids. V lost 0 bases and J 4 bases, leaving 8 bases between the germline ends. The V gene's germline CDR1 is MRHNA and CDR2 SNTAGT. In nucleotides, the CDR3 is TGTGCCAGCAGTGACTCGGGGGGGCCAGATACGCAGTATTTT. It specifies CASSDSGGPDTQYF.

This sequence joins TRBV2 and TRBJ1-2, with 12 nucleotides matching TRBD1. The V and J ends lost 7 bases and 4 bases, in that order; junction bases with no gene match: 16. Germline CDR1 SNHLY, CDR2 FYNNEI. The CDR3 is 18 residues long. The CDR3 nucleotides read TGTGCCAGCACTCGTGGGTTCCGGGACAGGGGGCGAGGCTATGGCTACACCTTC. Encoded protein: CASTRGFRDRGRGYGYTF.

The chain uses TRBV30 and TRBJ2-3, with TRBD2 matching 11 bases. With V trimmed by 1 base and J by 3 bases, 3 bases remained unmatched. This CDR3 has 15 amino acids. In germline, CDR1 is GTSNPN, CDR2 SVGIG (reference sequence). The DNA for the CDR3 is TGTGCCTGGAGTGAACTAGCGGGGGTAACAGATACGCAGTATTTT. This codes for CAWSELAGVTDTQYF.

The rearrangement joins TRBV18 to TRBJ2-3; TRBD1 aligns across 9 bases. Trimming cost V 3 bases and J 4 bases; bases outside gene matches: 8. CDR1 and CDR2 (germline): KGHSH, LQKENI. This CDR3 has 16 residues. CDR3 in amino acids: CASSPATGGAADTQYF. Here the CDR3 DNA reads TGTGCCAGCTCACCTGCAACAGGGGGCGCGGCAGATACGCAGTATTTT.

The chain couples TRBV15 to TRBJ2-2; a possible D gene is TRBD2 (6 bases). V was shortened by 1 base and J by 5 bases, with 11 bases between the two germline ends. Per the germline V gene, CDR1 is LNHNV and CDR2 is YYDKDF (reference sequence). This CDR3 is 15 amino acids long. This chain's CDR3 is CATSRARDSTGELFF. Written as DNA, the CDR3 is TGTGCCACCAGCAGAGCGAGGGACTCTACCGGGGAGCTGTTTTTT.

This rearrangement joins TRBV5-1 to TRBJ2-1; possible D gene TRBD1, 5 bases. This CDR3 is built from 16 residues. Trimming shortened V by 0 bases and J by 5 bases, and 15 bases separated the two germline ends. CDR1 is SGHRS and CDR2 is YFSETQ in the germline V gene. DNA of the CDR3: TGCGCCAGCAGCTTGGCCGCGGCAGGGCCACACAATGAGCAGTTCTTC. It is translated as CASSLAAAGPHNEQFF.

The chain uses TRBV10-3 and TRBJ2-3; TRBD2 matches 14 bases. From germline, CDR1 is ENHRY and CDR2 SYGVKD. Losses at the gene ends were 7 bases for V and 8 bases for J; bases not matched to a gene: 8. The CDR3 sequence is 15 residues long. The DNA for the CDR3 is TGTGCCATCAATCCGACTAGCGGGGGGGACCTTACGCAGTATTTT. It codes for CAINPTSGGDLTQYF.

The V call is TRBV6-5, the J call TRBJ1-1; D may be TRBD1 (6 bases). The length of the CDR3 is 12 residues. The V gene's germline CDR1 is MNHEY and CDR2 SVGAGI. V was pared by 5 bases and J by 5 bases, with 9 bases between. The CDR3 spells CASSTTGTEAFF. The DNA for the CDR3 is TGTGCCAGCAGTACAACAGGGACTGAAGCTTTCTTT.

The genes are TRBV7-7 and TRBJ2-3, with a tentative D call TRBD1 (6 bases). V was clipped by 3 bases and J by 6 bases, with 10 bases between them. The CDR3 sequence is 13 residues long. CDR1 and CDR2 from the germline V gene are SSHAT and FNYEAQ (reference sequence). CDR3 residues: CASSFGQWDTQYF. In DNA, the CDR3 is TGTGCCAGCAGCTTTGGACAGTGGGATACGCAGTATTTT.

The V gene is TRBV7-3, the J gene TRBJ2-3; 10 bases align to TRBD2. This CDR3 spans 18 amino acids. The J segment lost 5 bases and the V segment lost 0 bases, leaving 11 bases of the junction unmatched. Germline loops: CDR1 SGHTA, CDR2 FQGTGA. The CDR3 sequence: CASSLTSTSGNARDTQYF. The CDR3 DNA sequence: TGTGCCAGCAGCTTAACTTCAACTAGCGGGAACGCACGAGATACGCAGTATTTT.

The CDR3 DNA reads TGTGCCAGCAGCGCCACAGGGAGCTCCTACGAGCAGTACTTC. Translated: CASSATGSSYEQYF. This chain uses TRBV9 with TRBJ2-7; D is perhaps TRBD1 (6 bases). This CDR3 is 14 amino acids long. Germline CDR1 is SGDLS and CDR2 is YYNGEE. V lost 3 bases, J lost 0 bases, and 10 bases lay in between.

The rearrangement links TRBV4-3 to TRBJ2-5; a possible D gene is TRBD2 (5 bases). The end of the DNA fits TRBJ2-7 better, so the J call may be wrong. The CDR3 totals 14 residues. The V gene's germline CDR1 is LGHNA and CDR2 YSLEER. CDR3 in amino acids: CASSQVEGAGEQYF. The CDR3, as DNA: TGCGCCAGCAGCCAAGTCGAGGGAGCCGGCGAGCAGTACTTC.

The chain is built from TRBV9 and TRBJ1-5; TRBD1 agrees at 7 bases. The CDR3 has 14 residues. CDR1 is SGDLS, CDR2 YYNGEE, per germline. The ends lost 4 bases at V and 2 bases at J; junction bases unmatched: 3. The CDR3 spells CASSPQGGNQPQHF. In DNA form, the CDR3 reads TGTGCCAGCAGCCCTCAGGGGGGCAATCAGCCCCAGCATTTT.

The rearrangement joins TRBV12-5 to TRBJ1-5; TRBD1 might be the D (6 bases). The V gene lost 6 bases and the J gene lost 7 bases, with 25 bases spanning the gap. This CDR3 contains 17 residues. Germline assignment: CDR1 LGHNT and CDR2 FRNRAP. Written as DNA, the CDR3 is TGTGCTAGTGGCCTAGACCGGGACAACTTCCATCTCCAGCCCCAGCATTTT. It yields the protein CASGLDRDNFHLQPQHF.

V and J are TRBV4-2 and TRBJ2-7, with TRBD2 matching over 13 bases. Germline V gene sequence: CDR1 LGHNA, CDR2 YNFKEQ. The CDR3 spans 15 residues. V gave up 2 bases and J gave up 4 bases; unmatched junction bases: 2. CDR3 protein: CASSQKLAGGYEQYF. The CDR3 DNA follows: TGTGCCAGCAGCCAAAAACTAGCGGGAGGGTACGAGCAGTACTTC.

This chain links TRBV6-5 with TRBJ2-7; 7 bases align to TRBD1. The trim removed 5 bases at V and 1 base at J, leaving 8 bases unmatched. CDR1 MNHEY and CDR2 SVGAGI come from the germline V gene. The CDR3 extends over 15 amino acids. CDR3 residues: CASSHTGQKSYEQYF. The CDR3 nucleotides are TGTGCCAGCAGTCACACGGGACAGAAGTCCTACGAGCAGTACTTC.

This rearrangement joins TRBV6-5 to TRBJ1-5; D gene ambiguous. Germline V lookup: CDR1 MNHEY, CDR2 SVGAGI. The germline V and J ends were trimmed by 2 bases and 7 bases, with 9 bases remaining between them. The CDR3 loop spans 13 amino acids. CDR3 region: CASSYTLKQPQHF. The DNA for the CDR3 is TGTGCCAGCAGTTACACATTAAAACAGCCCCAGCATTTT.

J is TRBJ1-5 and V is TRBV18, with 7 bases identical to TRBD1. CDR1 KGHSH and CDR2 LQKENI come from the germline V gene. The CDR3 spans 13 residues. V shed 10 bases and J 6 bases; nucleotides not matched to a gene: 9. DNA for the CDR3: TGTGCCACCCAACAGGGGATAGGTCAGCCCCAGCATTTT. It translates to CATQQGIGQPQHF. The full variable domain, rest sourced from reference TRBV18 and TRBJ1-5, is NAGVMQNPRHLVRRRGQEARLRCSPMKGHSHVYWYRQLPEEGLKFMVYLQKENIIDESGMPKERFSAEFPKEGPSILRIQQVVRGDSAAYFCATQQGIGQPQHFGDGTRLSIL.

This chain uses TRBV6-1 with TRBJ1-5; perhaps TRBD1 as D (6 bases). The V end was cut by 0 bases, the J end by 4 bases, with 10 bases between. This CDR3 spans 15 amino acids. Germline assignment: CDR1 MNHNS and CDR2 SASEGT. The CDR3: CASSEAVTGNQPQHF. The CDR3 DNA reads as TGTGCCAGCAGTGAAGCGGTAACAGGGAATCAGCCCCAGCATTTT.

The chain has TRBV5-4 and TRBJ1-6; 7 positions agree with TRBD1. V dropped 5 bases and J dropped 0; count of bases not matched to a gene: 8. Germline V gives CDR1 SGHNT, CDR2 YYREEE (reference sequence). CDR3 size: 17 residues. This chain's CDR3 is CASSPGQASSYNSPLHF. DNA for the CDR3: TGTGCCAGCAGTCCCGGACAGGCGAGCTCCTATAATTCACCCCTCCACTTT.